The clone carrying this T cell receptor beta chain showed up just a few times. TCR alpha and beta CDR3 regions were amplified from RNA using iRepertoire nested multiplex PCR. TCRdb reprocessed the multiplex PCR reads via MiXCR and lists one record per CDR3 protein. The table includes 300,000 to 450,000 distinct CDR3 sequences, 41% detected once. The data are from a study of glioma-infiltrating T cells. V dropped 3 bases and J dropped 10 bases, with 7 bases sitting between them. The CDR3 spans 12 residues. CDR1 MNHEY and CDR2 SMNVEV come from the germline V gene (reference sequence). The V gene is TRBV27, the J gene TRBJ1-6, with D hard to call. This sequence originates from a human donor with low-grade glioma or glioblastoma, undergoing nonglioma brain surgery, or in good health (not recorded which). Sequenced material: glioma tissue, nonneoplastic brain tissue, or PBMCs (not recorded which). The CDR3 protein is CASSFRESPLHF. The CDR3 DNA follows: TGTGCCAGCAGTTTCCGGGAGTCACCCCTCCACTTT.